This is a list of T cell receptor beta chains from one sample in a study of neurological immune-mediated disorders. One entry per CDR3 protein results from TCRdb running MiXCR on the 5' RACE reads. The sample includes around 60,000 distinct CDR3 sequences, around 3.4% of them seen just once. Sequenced material: PBMCs. The receptors shown here come from a woman aged 55 to 70 with multiple sclerosis. Each CDR3 is given with its conserved first and last residue. D genes are given only for firm matches. Clone size is not always given. Where it is, it says once, few, many or a class for expanded clones.

j_gene,abundance,v_gene,d_gene,CDR3aa,CDR3nt
TRBJ2-3,many,TRBV5-1,NA,CARATNGIRGTDTQYF,TGCGCCAGAGCTACGAACGGGATCCGTGGCACAGATACGCAGTATTTT
TRBJ2-2,many,TRBV20-1,TRBD2,CSARETSGRTGELFF,TGCAGTGCTAGAGAGACTAGCGGGAGGACCGGGGAGCTGTTTTTT
TRBJ1-2,many,TRBV12-3/TRBV12-4,NA,CASSDGPNYGYTF,TGTGCCAGCAGCGATGGGCCTAACTATGGCTACACCTTC
TRBJ1-3,many,TRBV28,NA,CASSPNSLSSGNTIYF,TGTGCCAGCAGTCCAAACAGTCTGAGCTCTGGAAACACCATATATTTT
TRBJ2-1,many,TRBV10-3,TRBD2,CAIGAGGPGEQFF,TGTGCCATCGGAGCGGGGGGGCCAGGTGAGCAGTTCTTC
TRBJ1-6,many,TRBV7-9,NA,CASSLEVRGSPLHF,TGTGCCAGCAGCTTAGAGGTCAGGGGTTCACCCCTCCACTTT
TRBJ1-4,many,TRBV4-2,NA,CASSQERFGEKLFF,TGTGCCAGCAGCCAAGAACGGTTTGGAGAAAAACTGTTTTTT
TRBJ2-5,many,TRBV4-2,NA,CASSQDRGAWETQYF,TGTGCCAGCAGCCAAGACAGGGGGGCTTGGGAGACCCAGTACTTC
TRBJ2-1,many,TRBV15,NA,CATSRGPGLQLGEQFF,TGTGCCACCAGCAGAGGACCGGGACTCCAGTTGGGTGAGCAGTTCTTC
TRBJ1-1,many,TRBV3-1,NA,CASSPKGSTEAFF,TGTGCCAGCAGCCCGAAGGGGAGCACTGAAGCTTTCTTT
TRBJ2-6,many,TRBV29-1,NA,CSVEVSETGANVLTF,TGCAGCGTTGAAGTGAGCGAGACTGGGGCCAACGTCCTGACTTTC
TRBJ2-2,many,TRBV5-1,TRBD1,CASSPGDRGNGELFF,TGCGCCAGCAGCCCGGGGGACAGGGGAAACGGGGAGCTGTTTTTT
TRBJ1-4,many,TRBV12-3/TRBV12-4,NA,CASSLKGRLNEKLFF,TGTGCCAGCAGTTTAAAAGGCAGGCTTAATGAAAAACTGTTTTTT
TRBJ2-1,many,TRBV20-1,TRBD2,CSADALAGGLGNEQFF,TGCAGTGCTGACGCCCTAGCGGGGGGGTTAGGGAATGAGCAGTTCTTC
TRBJ1-2,many,TRBV3-1,NA,CASSQGARGRGLYGYTF,TGTGCCAGCAGCCAAGGGGCTAGGGGCCGCGGGCTTTATGGCTACACCTTC
TRBJ2-1,many,TRBV19,TRBD2,CASTKGTSGGNEQFF,TGTGCCAGTACCAAAGGGACTAGCGGGGGCAATGAGCAGTTCTTC
TRBJ2-7,NA,TRBV4-1,NA,CASSQSRASSYEQYF,TGCGCCAGCAGCCAATCACGGGCGAGCTCCTACGAGCAGTACTTC
TRBJ1-2,NA,TRBV7-2,NA,CASSLAQTYGYTF,TGTGCCAGCAGCTTAGCACAGACCTATGGCTACACCTTC